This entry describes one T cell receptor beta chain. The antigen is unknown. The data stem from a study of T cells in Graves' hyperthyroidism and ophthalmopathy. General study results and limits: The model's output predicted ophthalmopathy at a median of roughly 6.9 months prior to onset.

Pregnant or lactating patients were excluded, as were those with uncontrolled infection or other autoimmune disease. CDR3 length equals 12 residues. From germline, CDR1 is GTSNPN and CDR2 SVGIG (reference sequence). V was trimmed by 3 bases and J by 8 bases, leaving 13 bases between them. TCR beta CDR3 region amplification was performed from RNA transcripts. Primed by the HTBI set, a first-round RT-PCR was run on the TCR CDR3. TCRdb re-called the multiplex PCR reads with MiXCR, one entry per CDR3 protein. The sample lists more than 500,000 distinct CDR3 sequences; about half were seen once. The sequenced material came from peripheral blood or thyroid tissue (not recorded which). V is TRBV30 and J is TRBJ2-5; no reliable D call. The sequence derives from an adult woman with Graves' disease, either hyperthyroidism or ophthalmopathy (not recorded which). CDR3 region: CAWSPDPRTQYF. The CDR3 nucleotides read TGTGCCTGGAGCCCGGACCCTAGAACCCAGTACTTC.